This T cell receptor beta chain was sequenced for a study of B cell selection in AIRE deficiency. Authors' data handling: Conventional T cell pools: 90,000 to 120,000 distinct patient, about 1.4x10^5 donor TCRbeta sequences. This table comes from immunoSEQ multiplex PCR, and its TCRdb copy is limited to in-frame clones, with some not included. The DNA was the basis for D and trimming; V, J and clone size are from that table. The table includes tens of thousands of clones, approximately 97% detected once. CDR1 and CDR2 (germline): MNHEY, SMNVEV (reference sequence). Trimming cost V 3 bases and J 0 bases, with 3 bases left between them. There are 13 residues in the CDR3. Sorting defined conventional CD4 T cells as CD4+CD127+.

The sequenced sample consisted of conventional CD4+ T cells sorted from PBMCs. The chain has TRBV27 and TRBJ1-5; no clear D. The receptor was derived from a human donor with AIRE deficiency. As DNA, the CDR3 is TGTGCCAGCAGTTTCAATAGCAATCAGCCCCAGCATTTT. Translation: CASSFNSNQPQHF.